This T cell receptor (beta chain) was sequenced in a study of T cells after yellow fever vaccination. Concerning this clonotype: The target antigen is unknown.

Findings and limits, study-wide: In post-booster samples, most primary-vaccination clones reappeared (about 97% CD4, roughly 88% CD8).

This CDR3 comprises 12 residues. Germline loops: CDR1 DFQATT, CDR2 SNEGSKA (reference sequence). UMIs were added to TCR cDNA along with a universal primer site when it was made by 5'RACE template switching. TCRdb re-called the 5' RACE reads with MiXCR, one entry per CDR3 protein. The sample includes around 590,000 distinct CDR3 sequences, 9% to 15% of them seen just once. Source: PBMCs, taken on the day of the yellow fever booster vaccination. This chain uses TRBV20-1 with TRBJ2-1; 8 bases agree with TRBD1. This clonotype originated in a man aged 25-45 years who received the YFV17D yellow fever vaccine. CDR3 protein: CRADRGRNEQFF. The CDR3 region has the DNA TGCAGGGCCGACAGGGGTAGGAATGAGCAGTTCTTC.